The sequence of this T cell receptor (beta chain) was determined in a study of cytomegalovirus exposure and HLA in healthy donors. Study-wide findings and caveats: In a later analysis, a genetic analysis reported fewer productive-TCR N-insertions in an Asian-associated ancestry cluster than the cohort average.

Primers included in the PCR were 60 Vbeta and 13 Jbeta primers. Repertoires were generated with immunoSEQ multiplex PCR, while TCRdb's copy carries only in-frame clones and drops some. Among about 220,000 clones listed, approximately 80% were seen once. V shed 5 bases, J shed 4 bases, and the junction held 6 bases outside the gene matches. CDR1 and CDR2 from the germline V gene are SGHDT and YYEEEE. The CDR3 is made up of 13 amino acids. A word on this clone: The antigen is unknown.

This clonotype was sampled from a boy aged 2 to 9 in good health and CMV-seronegative. Sequencing was done on a sample of PBMCs. This chain uses TRBV5-6 with TRBJ2-7, with 7 bases matching TRBD1. CDR3 in DNA: TGTGCCAGCAGACTAAGGACAGGTTACGAGCAGTACTTC. Amino acid sequence: CASRLRTGYEQYF.